This passage covers 5 T cell receptor beta chains from one sample sequenced in a study of blood T cell repertoires in COVID-19. The table came from immunoSEQ multiplex PCR; TCRdb's copy has only in-frame clones and leaves some out. This repertoire shows roughly 380,000 clones, 85% found once; its top ten account for under 4%. Sequenced input: peripheral blood. The receptors here all came from a woman between 18 and 29 years old with acute or convalescent COVID-19.

The rearrangement uses TRBV19 and TRBJ1-1; D unclear. The CDR3 covers 12 residues. In germline, CDR1 is LNHDA, CDR2 SQIVND (reference sequence). V was trimmed by 3 bases and J by 8 bases, leaving 10 bases between them. The CDR3 DNA reads TGTGCCAGTAGTATGAGGTTTACCGAAGCTTTCTTT. The encoded protein is CASSMRFTEAFF.

The gene calls are TRBV7-9 and TRBJ2-5, with TRBD2 identical over 7 bases. V trimming: 5 bases; J trimming: 4 bases; junction bases outside the gene matches: 4. This CDR3 is 13 amino acids long. Germline CDR1 is SEHNR and CDR2 is FQNEAQ (reference sequence). In nucleotides, the CDR3 is TGTGCCAGCAGCCTGGGAGGGCCAGAGACCCAGTACTTC. Residues: CASSLGGPETQYF. Drawing the rest from reference TRBV7-9 and TRBJ2-5, the complete variable domain is DTGVSQNPRHKITKRGQNVTFRCDPISEHNRLYWYRQTLGQGPEFLTYFQNEAQLEKSRLLSDRFSAERPKGSFSTLEIQRTEQGDSAMYLCASSLGGPETQYFGPGTRLLVL.

The genes are TRBV5-6 and TRBJ1-5, with a tentative D call TRBD1 (5 bases). The CDR3 totals 15 residues. Per the germline V gene, CDR1 is SGHDT and CDR2 is YYEEEE. V shed 0 bases and J shed 1 base, with 8 bases lying between them. CDR3 residues: CASSLEGVSNQPQHF. In DNA, the CDR3 is TGTGCCAGCAGCTTGGAAGGGGTGAGCAATCAGCCCCAGCATTTT. The full variable domain, its missing parts supplied by reference TRBV5-6 and TRBJ1-5, is DAGVTQSPTHLIKTRGQQVTLRCSPKSGHDTVSWYQQALGQGPQFIFQYYEEEERQRGNFPDRFSGHQFPNYSSELNVNALLLGDSALYLCASSLEGVSNQPQHFGDGTRLSIL.

V is TRBV7-3 and J is TRBJ2-3; 7 bases map to TRBD1. V trimming: 2 bases; J trimming: 1 base; junction bases outside the gene matches: 3. The CDR3 contains 15 residues. Per germline, CDR1 SGHTA and CDR2 FQGTGA. CDR3 coding DNA: TGTGCCAGCAGCTTAGTAGGGGGCCGCACAGATACGCAGTATTTT. Translated, it gives CASSLVGGRTDTQYF.

This chain connects TRBV5-1 to TRBJ1-1; maybe TRBD1 (6 bases). CDR1 and CDR2 from the germline V gene are SGHRS and YFSETQ. Trimming removed 4 bases from V and 5 bases from J, with 15 bases in between. The CDR3 is made up of 14 amino acids. The CDR3 nucleotides read TGCGCCAGCAGCCTTAGGACAGAATCTACTGAAGCTTTCTTT. The encoded protein is CASSLRTESTEAFF.